This T cell receptor beta chain was sequenced for a study of OX40 agonist ivuxolimab in advanced cancers. About the full investigation: The costimulatory receptor OX40 (CD134) was targeted by ivuxolimab, a fully human IgG2 agonistic monoclonal antibody. Intravenous ivuxolimab was administered to patients every 2 weeks at six dose levels: 0.01, 0.1, 0.3, 1.5, 3 and 10 mg/kg. Of the approximately 53 patients in dose escalation, some 20 had hepatocellular carcinoma, about 15 had melanoma, 9 had renal cell carcinoma and 9 had head and neck cancer. A male proportion of around 81% and a mean age of approximately 55 years, ranging from about 23 to 90, were recorded for the dose-escalation cohort. Patients were allowed to have had prior anti-PD-1, anti-PD-L1 or anti-CTLA-4 therapy, and approximately 37% of the dose-escalation patients had been treated with checkpoint inhibitors. Three dose-escalation patients achieved partial responses, one with hepatocellular carcinoma and two with cutaneous melanoma. The purpose of peripheral TCRbeta sequencing was to test whether ivuxolimab changed TCR sequence diversity and led to clonal T-cell expansion. The paper reports the monotherapy dose-escalation portion (N of about 50 patients) of the phase I ivuxolimab trial.

The trial excluded patients who had a history of autoimmune disease or were on systemic immunosuppression. In every dose cohort, peripheral blood was drawn for TCR sequencing at baseline, cycle 4 day 1, and cycle 7 day 1. Samples came from an open-label, multicenter, first-in-human phase I dose-escalation trial of ivuxolimab. Adults with locally advanced or metastatic melanoma, renal cell carcinoma, hepatocellular carcinoma or head and neck squamous cell carcinoma were enrolled in the trial. Before TCR sequencing, CD4+ T cells and CD8+ T cells were sorted from peripheral blood as separate populations. Overall results and qualifications from the work: The antigen specificity of the clonally expanded peripheral T cells was not determined. Low levels of normalized T-cell clonal expansion were also seen in some patients who did not respond. At doses of 0.1 to 3.0 mg/kg, clonal expansion of both CD4+ and CD8+ blood T cells was observed from baseline to week 6. After ivuxolimab, expanded clones were on average more numerous among CD8+ T cells than among CD4+ T cells. In the 0.1-3.0 mg/kg groups, partial responders had among the lowest normalized peripheral clonal expansion, particularly in CD8+ T cells.

The germline V and J ends show losses of 5 bases and 2 bases respectively, and no gene match explains 5 bases of the junction. Inclusive of the bounding cysteine and phenylalanine, the CDR3 is 15 residues long. Of the read, only the CDR3 DNA is kept; its 45 bases are in frame from base 1. CDR1 and CDR2 are drawn from the germline V gene: MNHEY, SVGAGI. Genomic DNA was extracted from sorted cells for sequencing of the TCRbeta CDR3 region. The immunoSEQ Assay was used to sequence the TCRbeta CDR3 regions. What TCRdb holds here is the immuneACCESS table cut down to in-frame rearrangements. Part of the clones is not present; checked against another copy, under half of the missing clones reflect an unresolved V gene, and the others are unexplained. This sample holds more than 95,000 clones; around 93% were observed only once. The ten most abundant clones make up roughly 0.85% of the sample. Worth noting for this clone: Its target antigen remains unknown. No much larger clonotype is one base removed from it; base qualities were not supplied.

Here the chain combines TRBV6-5 and TRBJ2-7; TRBD2 fits 11 bases in the junction. The clonotype was recovered from an adult with an advanced solid tumor such as melanoma, head and neck, liver or kidney cancer. The sequences come from CD4+ or CD8+ T cells sorted from blood, collected in a trial of the OX40 agonist ivuxolimab. The CDR3 has the sequence CASSTGLAGAYEQYF. The nucleotides read TGTGCCAGCAGTACCGGACTAGCGGGCGCCTACGAGCAGTACTTC.